The entry that follows covers one T cell receptor (beta chain) sequence. Its cognate antigen is unknown. Germline CDR1 SQVTM, CDR2 ANQGSEA. V lost 0 bases to trimming and J lost 7 bases, with 21 bases between them. The CDR3 runs 16 residues. This entry comes from a study of graft-versus-host responses after intestinal transplantation. The data were produced by immunoSEQ multiplex PCR, yet TCRdb's version contains in-frame clones alone and is incomplete. Of roughly 36,000 clones in the sample, 90% to 95% were seen once. The chain joins TRBV29-1 to TRBJ1-2, with unresolved D. This TCR came from a human donor who was the organ donor for an intestinal transplant. The starting material was unstimulated CD8+ T cells sorted from spleen or lymph node cells, obtained before transplant. The CDR3 DNA reads as TGCAGCGTTGAAGATCTGCTTTGGGTGAGGGAAACTGGCTACACCTTC. Its protein product is CSVEDLLWVRETGYTF.